Listed below are T cell receptor beta chains from one sample, sequenced in a study of blood T cell repertoires in COVID-19. Data came from immunoSEQ multiplex PCR; TCRdb stores just in-frame clones and leaves some out. This sample has some 130,000 clones; approximately 89% occur once, and the top ten carry approximately 10%. Specimen: peripheral blood. The receptor source for this set is a man in his fifties or sixties with acute or convalescent COVID-19. The conserved cysteine and the conserved F or W are not part of the CDR3 here. The size entry is marked missing in some rows and otherwise reads once, few, many or a size class.

j_gene	v_gene	abundance	CDR3aa
TRBJ2-3	TRBV4-1	NA	ASSQTEGTDTQY
TRBJ2-1	TRBV5-1	NA	ASSFRLAGVHEQF
TRBJ2-1	TRBV4-2	NA	ASSQFPGEGGPGNYNEQF
TRBJ2-3	TRBV6-4	NA	ASKIAGGSDTQY
TRBJ1-1	TRBV28	NA	ASSLRTLNTEAF
TRBJ1-1	TRBV5-1	NA	ASSSMLNTEAF
TRBJ2-3	TRBV3-1/TRBV3-2	once	ASSHRTDTQY
TRBJ2-1	TRBV5-1	NA	ASHGASGSGEQF
TRBJ2-1	TRBV25-1	NA	ASLGTSAGEQF
TRBJ2-7	TRBV18	NA	ASSQGLGSYEQY
TRBJ1-6	TRBV7-2	NA	ASSLVSSYNSPLH
TRBJ1-1	TRBV2	NA	ASSVTEIGEAF
TRBJ2-1	TRBV21-1	NA	ASSKARASGRGTYNEQF
TRBJ1-1	TRBV12-5	NA	ASGLEQNTEAF
TRBJ1-1	TRBV15	few	ATSRDGRGHRNTEAF
TRBJ2-1	TRBV5-6	once	ASTYGGQGSDEQF
TRBJ1-1	TRBV30	NA	AWSPGPSEAF
TRBJ1-5	TRBV27	few	ASSPGRGELGNQPQH
TRBJ2-3	TRBV30	NA	AWSVLGGLNTDTQY
TRBJ1-1	TRBV27	once	ASSLGQGMNTEAF
TRBJ1-6	TRBV27	NA	ASGDQEGKPLH
TRBJ1-2	TRBV30	medium-sized	AWSVAGVYGYT
TRBJ2-1	TRBV29-1	NA	SVPSSYNEQF
TRBJ2-1	TRBV14	NA	ASSLRDSGVNEQF
TRBJ2-1	TRBV6-5	NA	ASSYSFTGAYNEQF
TRBJ1-5	TRBV10-3	NA	AISESDRGTRSNQPQH
TRBJ1-2	TRBV7-2	NA	ASSLILGGAAGYT
TRBJ2-7	TRBV4-2	NA	ASSQDLAGGRSSEQY
TRBJ1-1	TRBV7-4	NA	ASSWPIGLGSEAF
TRBJ1-1	TRBV7-9	NA	ASSLNPGVNTEAF
TRBJ2-3	TRBV27	NA	ASSPRRRDTQY
TRBJ1-2	TRBV19	NA	ASSLGQGYANYGYT
TRBJ1-6	TRBV5-1	NA	ASSLDGQGYSPLH
TRBJ1-6	TRBV2	NA	ASSDDGQGNSPLH
TRBJ1-5	TRBV9	NA	ASAPGGRDGQPQH
TRBJ2-5	TRBV5-4	NA	ASSLGGQYQETQY
TRBJ2-3	TRBV2	NA	ASREGVAGGHTQY
TRBJ1-2	TRBV15	NA	ATSREQFYGYT
TRBJ1-1	TRBV6-5	NA	ASSYSTGGLSAF
TRBJ1-1	TRBV11-2	NA	ASSRQLMAEAF